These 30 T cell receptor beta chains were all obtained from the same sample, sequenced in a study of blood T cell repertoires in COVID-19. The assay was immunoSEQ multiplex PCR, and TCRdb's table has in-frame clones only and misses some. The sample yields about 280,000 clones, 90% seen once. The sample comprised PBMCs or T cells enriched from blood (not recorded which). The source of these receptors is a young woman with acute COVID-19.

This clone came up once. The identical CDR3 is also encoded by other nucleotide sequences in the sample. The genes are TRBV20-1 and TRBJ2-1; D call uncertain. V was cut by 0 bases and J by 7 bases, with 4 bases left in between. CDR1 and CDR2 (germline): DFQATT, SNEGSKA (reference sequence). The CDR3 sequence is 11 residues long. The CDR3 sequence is CSARDLNEQFF. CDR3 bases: TGCAGTGCTAGAGATCTTAATGAGCAGTTCTTC.

The CDR3 region is CASSPGTEFNYEQYF. The CDR3 DNA follows: TGTGCCAGCAGCCCAGGGACAGAGTTTAACTACGAGCAGTACTTC. The rearrangement uses TRBV5-6 and TRBJ2-7; TRBD1 matches at 7 bases. V trimming: 4 bases; J trimming: 3 bases; junction bases outside the gene matches: 10. CDR3 length equals 15 residues. Germline V lookup: CDR1 SGHDT, CDR2 YYEEEE.

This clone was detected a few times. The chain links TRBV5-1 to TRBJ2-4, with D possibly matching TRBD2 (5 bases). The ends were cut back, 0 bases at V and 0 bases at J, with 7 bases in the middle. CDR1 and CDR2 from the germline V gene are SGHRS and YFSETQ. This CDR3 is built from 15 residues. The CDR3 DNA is TGCGCCAGCAGCTTGGCCGCGGGAGCCAAAAACATTCAGTACTTC. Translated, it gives CASSLAAGAKNIQYF.

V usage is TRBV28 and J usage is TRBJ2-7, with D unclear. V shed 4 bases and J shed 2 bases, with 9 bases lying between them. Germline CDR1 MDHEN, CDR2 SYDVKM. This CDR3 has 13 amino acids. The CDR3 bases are TGTGCCAGCAGTTCCCAGGTCCCCTACGAGCAGTACTTC. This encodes CASSSQVPYEQYF.

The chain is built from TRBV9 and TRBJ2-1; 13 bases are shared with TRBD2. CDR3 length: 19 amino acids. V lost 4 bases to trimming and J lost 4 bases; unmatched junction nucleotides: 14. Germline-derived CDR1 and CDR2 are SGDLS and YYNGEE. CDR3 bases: TGTGCCAGCAGCCCCCGCGGACTAGCGGGAGCCCCGCGGTACAATGAGCAGTTCTTC. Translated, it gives CASSPRGLAGAPRYNEQFF.

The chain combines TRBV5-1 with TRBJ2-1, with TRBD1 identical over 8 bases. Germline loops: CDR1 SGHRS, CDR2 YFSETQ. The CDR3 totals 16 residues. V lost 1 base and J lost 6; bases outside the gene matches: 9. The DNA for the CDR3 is TGCGCCAGCAGCTTGTGGGGACACAGGGGGAGCAATGAGCAGTTCTTC. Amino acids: CASSLWGHRGSNEQFF.

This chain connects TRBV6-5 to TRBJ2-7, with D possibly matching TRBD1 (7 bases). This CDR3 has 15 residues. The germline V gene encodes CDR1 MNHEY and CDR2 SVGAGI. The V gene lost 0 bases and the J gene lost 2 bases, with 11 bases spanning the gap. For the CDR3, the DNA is TGTGCCAGCAGTTACTCGTCCAGGGGGGCCTACGAGCAGTACTTC. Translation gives CASSYSSRGAYEQYF.

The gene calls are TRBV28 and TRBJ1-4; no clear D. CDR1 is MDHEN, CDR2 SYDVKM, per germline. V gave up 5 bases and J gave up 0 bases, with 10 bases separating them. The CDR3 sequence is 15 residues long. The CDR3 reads CASSLFRSTNEKLFF. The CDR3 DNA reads TGTGCCAGCAGTCTCTTCCGGTCAACTAATGAAAAACTGTTTTTT.

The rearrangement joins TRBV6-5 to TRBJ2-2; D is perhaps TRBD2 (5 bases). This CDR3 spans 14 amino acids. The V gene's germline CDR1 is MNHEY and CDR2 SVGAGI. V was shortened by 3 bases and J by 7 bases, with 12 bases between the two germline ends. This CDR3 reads CASSYQTRGGELFF. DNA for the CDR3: TGTGCCAGCAGTTATCAAACACGGGGCGGGGAGCTGTTTTTT.

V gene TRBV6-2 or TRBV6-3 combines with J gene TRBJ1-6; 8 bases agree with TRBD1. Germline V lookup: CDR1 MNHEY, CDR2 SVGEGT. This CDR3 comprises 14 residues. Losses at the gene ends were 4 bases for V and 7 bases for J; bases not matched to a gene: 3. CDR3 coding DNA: TGTGCCAGCAGTTGGACAGGGAGAAATTCACCCCTCCACTTT. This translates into CASSWTGRNSPLHF.

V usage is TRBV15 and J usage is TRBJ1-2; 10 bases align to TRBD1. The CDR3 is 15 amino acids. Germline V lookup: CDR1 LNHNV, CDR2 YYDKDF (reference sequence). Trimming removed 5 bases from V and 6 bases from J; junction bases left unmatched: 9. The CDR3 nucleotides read TGTGCCACCAGCCAACACGGGACAGGGGAGAATGGCTACACCTTC. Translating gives CATSQHGTGENGYTF.

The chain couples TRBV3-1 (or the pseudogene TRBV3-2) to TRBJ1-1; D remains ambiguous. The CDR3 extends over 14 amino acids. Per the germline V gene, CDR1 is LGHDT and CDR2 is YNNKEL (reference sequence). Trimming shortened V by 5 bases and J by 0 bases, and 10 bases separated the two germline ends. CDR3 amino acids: CASSAPQVNTEAFF. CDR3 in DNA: TGTGCCAGCAGCGCGCCTCAGGTGAACACTGAAGCTTTCTTT.

The CDR3 loop is CASSFSRGVRETQYF. The CDR3 bases are TGTGCCAGCAGCTTTAGCAGGGGTGTTCGGGAGACCCAGTACTTC. The chain combines TRBV7-9 with TRBJ2-5; the D gene is possibly TRBD1 (6 bases). This CDR3 region has 15 residues. Germline CDR1 SEHNR, CDR2 FQNEAQ (reference sequence). Between the trimmed V and J ends, which lost 3 bases and 5 bases, there was a span of 16 bases.

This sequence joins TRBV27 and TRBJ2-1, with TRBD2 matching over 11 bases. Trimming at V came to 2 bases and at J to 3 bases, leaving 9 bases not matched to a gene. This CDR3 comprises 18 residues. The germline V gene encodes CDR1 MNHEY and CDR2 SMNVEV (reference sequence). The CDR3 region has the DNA TGTGCCAGCAGTTTACTGCCGGGACTAGCGGTATTCTACAATGAGCAGTTCTTC. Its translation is CASSLLPGLAVFYNEQFF.

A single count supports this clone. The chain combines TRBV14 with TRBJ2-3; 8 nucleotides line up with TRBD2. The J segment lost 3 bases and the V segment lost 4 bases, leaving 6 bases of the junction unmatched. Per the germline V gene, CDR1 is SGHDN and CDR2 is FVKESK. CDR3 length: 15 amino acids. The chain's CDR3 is CASSPRLAPTDTQYF. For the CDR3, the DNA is TGTGCCAGCAGCCCTAGACTAGCGCCTACAGATACGCAGTATTTT.

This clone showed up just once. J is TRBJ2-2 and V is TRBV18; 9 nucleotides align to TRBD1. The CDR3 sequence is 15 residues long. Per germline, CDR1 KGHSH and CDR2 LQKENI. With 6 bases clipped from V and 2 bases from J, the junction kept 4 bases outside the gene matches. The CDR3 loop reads CASSLTGGNTGELFF. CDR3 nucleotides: TGTGCCAGCTCCCTCACAGGGGGCAACACCGGGGAGCTGTTTTTT.

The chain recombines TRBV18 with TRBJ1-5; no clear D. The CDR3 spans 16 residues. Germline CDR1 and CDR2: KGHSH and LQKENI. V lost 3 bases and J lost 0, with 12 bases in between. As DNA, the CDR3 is TGTGCCAGCTCACCGACGGGTGCCTATAGCAATCAGCCCCAGCATTTT. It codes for CASSPTGAYSNQPQHF. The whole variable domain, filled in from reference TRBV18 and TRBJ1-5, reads NAGVMQNPRHLVRRRGQEARLRCSPMKGHSHVYWYRQLPEEGLKFMVYLQKENIIDESGMPKERFSAEFPKEGPSILRIQQVVRGDSAAYFCASSPTGAYSNQPQHFGDGTRLSIL.

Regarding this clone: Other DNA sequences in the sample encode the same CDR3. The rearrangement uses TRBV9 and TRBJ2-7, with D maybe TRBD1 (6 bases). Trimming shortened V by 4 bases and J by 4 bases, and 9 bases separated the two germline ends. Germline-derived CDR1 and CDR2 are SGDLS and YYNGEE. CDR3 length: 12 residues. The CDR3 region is CASSPQGYEQYF. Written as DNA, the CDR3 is TGTGCCAGCAGCCCACAGGGTTACGAGCAGTACTTC. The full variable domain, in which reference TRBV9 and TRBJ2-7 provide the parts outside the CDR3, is DSGVTQTPKHLITATGQRVTLRCSPRSGDLSVYWYQQSLDQGLQFLIQYYNGEERAKGNILERFSAQQFPDLHSELNLSSLELGDSALYFCASSPQGYEQYFGPGTRLTVT.

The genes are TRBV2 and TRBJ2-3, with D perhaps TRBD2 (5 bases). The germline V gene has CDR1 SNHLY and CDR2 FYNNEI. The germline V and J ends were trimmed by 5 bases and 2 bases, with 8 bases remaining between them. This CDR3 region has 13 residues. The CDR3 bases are TGTGCCAGCAGTCGGGATTTCACAGATACGCAGTATTTT. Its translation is CASSRDFTDTQYF.

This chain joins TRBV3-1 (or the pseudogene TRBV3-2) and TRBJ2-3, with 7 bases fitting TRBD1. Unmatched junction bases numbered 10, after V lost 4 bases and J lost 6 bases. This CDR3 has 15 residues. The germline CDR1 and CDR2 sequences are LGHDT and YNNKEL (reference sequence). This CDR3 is CASSLRTGILDTQYF. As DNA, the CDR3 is TGTGCCAGCAGCCTCAGGACAGGTATATTGGATACGCAGTATTTT.

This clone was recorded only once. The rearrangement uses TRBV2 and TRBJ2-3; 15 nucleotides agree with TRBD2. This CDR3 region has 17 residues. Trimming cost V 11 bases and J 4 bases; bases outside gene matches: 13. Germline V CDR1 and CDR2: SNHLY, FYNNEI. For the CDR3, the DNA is TGTGCCGGAAAGGGACTAGCGGGAGGCCCGATCCCAGATACGCAGTATTTT. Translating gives CAGKGLAGGPIPDTQYF.

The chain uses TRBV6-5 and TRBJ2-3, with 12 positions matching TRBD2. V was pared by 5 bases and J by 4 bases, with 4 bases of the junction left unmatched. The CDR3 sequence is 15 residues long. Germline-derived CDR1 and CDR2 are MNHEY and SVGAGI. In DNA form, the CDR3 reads TGTGCCAGCAGTAGACTAGCGGGAGAATCAGATACGCAGTATTTT. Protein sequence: CASSRLAGESDTQYF.

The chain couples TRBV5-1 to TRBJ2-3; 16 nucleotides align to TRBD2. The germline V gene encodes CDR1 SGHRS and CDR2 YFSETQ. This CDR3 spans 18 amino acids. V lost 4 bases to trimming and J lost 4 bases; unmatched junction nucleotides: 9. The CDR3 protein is CASSPTGTSGRGADTQYF. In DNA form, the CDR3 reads TGCGCCAGCAGCCCCACCGGGACTAGCGGGAGGGGGGCAGATACGCAGTATTTT.

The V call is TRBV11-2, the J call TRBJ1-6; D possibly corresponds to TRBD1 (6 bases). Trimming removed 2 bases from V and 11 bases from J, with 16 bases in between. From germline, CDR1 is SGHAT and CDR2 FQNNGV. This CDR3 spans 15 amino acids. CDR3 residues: CASSLPTGKGPPLHF. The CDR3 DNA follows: TGTGCCAGCAGCTTACCAACAGGGAAGGGGCCACCCCTCCACTTT.

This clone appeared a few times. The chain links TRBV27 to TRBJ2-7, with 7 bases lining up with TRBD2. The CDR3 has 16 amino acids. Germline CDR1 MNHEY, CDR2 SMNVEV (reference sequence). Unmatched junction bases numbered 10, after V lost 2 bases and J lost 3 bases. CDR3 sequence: CASSLKSGTTRYEQYF. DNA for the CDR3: TGTGCCAGCAGTTTAAAGTCCGGGACTACCCGCTACGAGCAGTACTTC.

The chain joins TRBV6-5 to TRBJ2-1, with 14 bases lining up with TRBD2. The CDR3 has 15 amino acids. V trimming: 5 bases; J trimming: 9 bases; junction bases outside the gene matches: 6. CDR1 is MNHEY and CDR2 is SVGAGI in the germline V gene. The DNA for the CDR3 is TGTGCCAGCAGTACGACTAGCGGGAGGGCCCGTGAGCAGTTCTTC. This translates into CASSTTSGRAREQFF.

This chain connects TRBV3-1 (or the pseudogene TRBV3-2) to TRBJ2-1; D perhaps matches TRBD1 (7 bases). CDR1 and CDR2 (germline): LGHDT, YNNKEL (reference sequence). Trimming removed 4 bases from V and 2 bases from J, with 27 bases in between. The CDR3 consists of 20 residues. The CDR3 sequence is CASSPTAGTDPSSPYNEQFF. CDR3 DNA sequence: TGTGCCAGCAGCCCCACTGCGGGGACAGACCCCTCCAGTCCCTACAATGAGCAGTTCTTC.

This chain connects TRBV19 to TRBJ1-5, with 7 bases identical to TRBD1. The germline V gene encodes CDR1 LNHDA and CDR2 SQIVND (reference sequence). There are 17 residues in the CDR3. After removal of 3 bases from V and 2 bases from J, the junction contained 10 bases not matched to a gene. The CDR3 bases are TGTGCCAGTAGTATTTCCTCGACAGGGTCGGGCAATCAGCCCCAGCATTTT. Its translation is CASSISSTGSGNQPQHF.

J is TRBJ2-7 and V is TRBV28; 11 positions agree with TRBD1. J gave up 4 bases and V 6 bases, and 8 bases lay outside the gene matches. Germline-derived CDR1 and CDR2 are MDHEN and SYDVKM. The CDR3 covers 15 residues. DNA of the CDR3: TGTGCCAGCAGGGGACAGGGGGTGAATTTATACGAGCAGTACTTC. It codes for CASRGQGVNLYEQYF. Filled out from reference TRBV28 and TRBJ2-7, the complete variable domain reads DVKVTQSSRYLVKRTGEKVFLECVQDMDHENMFWYRQDPGLGLRLIYFSYDVKMKEKGDIPEGYSVSREKKERFSLILESASTNQTSMYLCASRGQGVNLYEQYFGPGTRLTVT.

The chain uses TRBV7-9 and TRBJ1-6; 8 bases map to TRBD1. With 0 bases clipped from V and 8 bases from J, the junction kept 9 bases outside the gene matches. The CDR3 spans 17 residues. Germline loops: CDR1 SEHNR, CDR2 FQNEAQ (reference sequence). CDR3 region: CASSLAFRTGRDSPLHF. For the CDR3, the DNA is TGTGCCAGCAGCTTAGCCTTCAGGACAGGGAGGGATTCACCCCTCCACTTT.